This entry describes one T cell receptor (beta chain). Through a sample-barcoded 5' primer and a J-beta primer mix, a second PCR was run for roughly 7 to 11 cycles. One entry per CDR3 protein results from TCRdb running MiXCR on the 5' RACE reads. The repertoire includes some 1,800,000 distinct CDR3 sequences, 35% to 50% of them detected once, and 23% sits in the top ten. Germline V gene sequence: CDR1 PRHDT, CDR2 FYEKMQ (reference sequence). V lost 6 bases and J lost 3, with 12 bases in between. The CDR3 covers 14 residues. The data originate from a study of blood T cells in healthy people across ages.

Sequenced input: blood. The clonotype comes from a human donor in good health. The chain is built from TRBV13 and TRBJ1-5; D is ambiguous. CDR3 DNA: TGTGCCAGCAGTCTCGACAAGATCAATCAGCCCCAGCATTTT. Residues: CASSLDKINQPQHF.